This TCR beta chain came from a study of tissue T cells after allogeneic stem cell transplantation. Method: immunoSEQ multiplex PCR; TCRdb's copy keeps in-frame clones and lacks some. The repertoire consists of under 4,500 clones, with roughly three fifths occurring once and the leading ten covering about 28%. Comment on this clone: Gene labels here are mouse ones.

Documented time point: mouse harvest day 7 after allogeneic transplant. Each mouse received 10^7 T-cell-depleted marrow cells plus 10^6 splenic CD5+ T cells by tail vein. This clonotype was obtained from a female BALB/c mouse given C57BL/6 T cells with graft-versus-host disease after an allogeneic hematopoietic cell transplant. Input material: spleen.

CDR3 loop: CASSRELGTSAETLYF. The sequenced CDR3 bases are TGTGCTAGCAGTAGAGAACTGGGGACTAGTGCAGAAACGCTGTAT. V is TRBV17 and J is TRBJ2-3, with TRBD2 matching 7 bases. Coverage ceases 1 residue before the CDR3 finishes, and the germline J gene fills in the end. V lost 0 bases to trimming and J lost 0 bases; unmatched junction nucleotides: 3. Germline CDR1 reads MNHDT; CDR2 reads YYDKIL. The CDR3 is 16 amino acids.